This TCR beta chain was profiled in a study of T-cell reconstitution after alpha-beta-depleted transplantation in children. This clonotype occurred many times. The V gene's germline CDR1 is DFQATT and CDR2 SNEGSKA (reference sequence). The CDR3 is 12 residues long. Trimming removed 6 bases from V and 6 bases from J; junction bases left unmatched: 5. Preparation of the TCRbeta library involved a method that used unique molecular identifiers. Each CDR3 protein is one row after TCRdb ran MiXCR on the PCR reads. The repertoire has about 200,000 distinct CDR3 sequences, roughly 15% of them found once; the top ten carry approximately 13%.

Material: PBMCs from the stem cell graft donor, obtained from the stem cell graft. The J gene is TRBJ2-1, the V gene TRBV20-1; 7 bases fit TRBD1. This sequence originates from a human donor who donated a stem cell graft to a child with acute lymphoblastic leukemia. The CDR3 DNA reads TGCAGTGCCGGAAACAGGGGCAATGAGCAGTTCTTC. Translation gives CSAGNRGNEQFF.